This T cell receptor beta chain appears in the sequencing data of a study of PD-1 blockade in mismatch repair-deficient tumors. Study-wide results and caveats: Rapid post-treatment expansion, then contraction, generally preceding radiologic response, marked tumor-resident clones.

Clones were sequenced by immunoSEQ multiplex PCR, and TCRdb holds only the in-frame ones, with some missing. The sample has some 100,000 clones; 82% are singletons. V gave up 4 bases and J gave up 2 bases; unmatched junction bases: 4. This CDR3 contains 15 residues. The germline V gene has CDR1 LNHDA and CDR2 SQIVND (reference sequence). Remarks on this clone: The antigen remains undetermined.

Every patient had mismatch repair deficiency by PCR or immunohistochemistry. The TCR-sequenced patients were a few responders to pembrolizumab. The rearrangement uses TRBV19 and TRBJ2-4; 8 positions match TRBD2. This TCR was recovered from an adult with mismatch repair-deficient cancer. Sequences were derived from peripheral blood, sampled approximately 35 weeks after starting pembrolizumab. The CDR3 region has the DNA TGTGCCAGTAGTACACCTAGCGGGTCCAAAAACATTCAGTACTTC. Its protein is CASSTPSGSKNIQYF.